This TCR beta chain was sequenced during a study of T cell changes during pregnancy in multiple sclerosis. The CDR3 is 18 residues long. Germline CDR1 reads SGHVS; CDR2 reads FQNEAQ. V was cut by 8 bases and J by 0 bases, with 26 bases left in between. The protocol was immunoSEQ multiplex PCR, while the TCRdb copy is restricted to in-frame clones and leaves out a portion. The table records tens of thousands of clones, around 92% of them present only once. The source is a female donor in good health, enrolled as a control in a pregnancy study. Sequencing was performed on peripheral blood, taken in the second trimester of pregnancy. The chain carries TRBV7-8 and TRBJ2-7; tentative D call: TRBD1 (5 bases). CDR3 in DNA: TGTGCCAGCTTTGGTATAGTCGGTCAGGGTGGTCTCTCCTACGAGCAGTACTTC. It yields the protein CASFGIVGQGGLSYEQYF.